This T cell receptor (beta chain) is drawn from a study of shared clonotypes between healthy human individuals. At the level of the study: Participating donors consisted of two women and three men aged 18 to 49.

Study-wide results and limits: Exclusively blood specimens were collected; tissue repertoires likely differ. Shared across several donors were around 5% of the naive CD4 clonotypes.

In the case of this clone: As yet, its antigen is unknown.

Generated by immunoSEQ multiplex PCR, the TCRdb table keeps only in-frame clones and is missing some. Of around 1.1 million clones in the sample, approximately 75% were seen once. V gave up 4 bases and J gave up 7 bases; unmatched junction bases: 14. This CDR3 is 16 amino acids long. Germline V gene sequence: CDR1 SGHRS, CDR2 YFSETQ. V gene TRBV5-1 combines with J gene TRBJ2-1, with 7 bases fitting TRBD1. The sequencing sample was made of memory CD4+ T cells from PBMCs. Described subset: CD45RA-negative fraction. This receptor was taken from a man in his late teens or twenties in good health. Some clones in this sample may be carry-over from other donors' samples. DNA of the CDR3: TGCGCCAGCAGCAAACAACAGGGGCTGGGGGAAAATGAGCAGTTCTTC. Its protein is CASSKQQGLGENEQFF.